This TCR beta chain was sequenced in a study of vaccination effects on CD4 cells after COVID-19. TCRdb keeps only in-frame clones here, not all; method: immunoSEQ multiplex PCR. Among tens of thousands of clones listed, 70% to 75% were seen once. Germline values: CDR1 LNHDA, CDR2 SQIVND (reference sequence). The J segment lost 1 base and the V segment lost 4 bases, leaving 10 bases of the junction unmatched. This CDR3 is 17 amino acids long. CD4+ T cells specific for antigen were expanded with viral peptide pools by the ViraFEST assay before sequencing. Researchers isolated CD4+ T cells once ten to eleven days of culture had elapsed. Participants completed two doses of the BNT162b2 or mRNA-1273 vaccine. As regards this clone: No antigen is known for it.

The source material was CD4+ T cells from PBMCs cultured with SARS-CoV-2 spike peptides, sampled after COVID-19 vaccination. The TCR comes from a human donor who received a COVID-19 vaccine. This chain uses TRBV19 with TRBJ2-3; the match to TRBD2 covers 8 bases. The CDR3 sequence: CASSRGRGAAGTDTQYF. In DNA form, the CDR3 reads TGTGCCAGTAGTAGGGGGCGGGGGGCCGCGGGCACAGATACGCAGTATTTT.